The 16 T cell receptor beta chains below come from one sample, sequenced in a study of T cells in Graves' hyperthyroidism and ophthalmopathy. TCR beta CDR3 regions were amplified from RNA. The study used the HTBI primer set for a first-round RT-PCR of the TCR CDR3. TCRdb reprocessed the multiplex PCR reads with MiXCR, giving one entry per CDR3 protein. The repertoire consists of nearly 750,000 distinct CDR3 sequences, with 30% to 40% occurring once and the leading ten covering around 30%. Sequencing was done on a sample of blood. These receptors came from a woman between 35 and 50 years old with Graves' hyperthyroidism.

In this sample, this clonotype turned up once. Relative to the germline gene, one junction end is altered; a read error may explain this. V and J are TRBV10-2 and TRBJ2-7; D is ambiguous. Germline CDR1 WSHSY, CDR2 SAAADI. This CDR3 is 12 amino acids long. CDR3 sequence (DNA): TGCGCCAGCACGGACGGATCCTACGAGCAGTGCTTC. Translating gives CASTDGSYEQCF.

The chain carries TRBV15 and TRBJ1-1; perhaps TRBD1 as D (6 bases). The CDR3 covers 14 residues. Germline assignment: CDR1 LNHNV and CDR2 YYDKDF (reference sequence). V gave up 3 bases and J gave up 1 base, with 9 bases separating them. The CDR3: CATSSGRGNTEAFF. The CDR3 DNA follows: TGTGCCACCAGCAGCGGCAGGGGGAACACTGAAGCTTTCTTT.

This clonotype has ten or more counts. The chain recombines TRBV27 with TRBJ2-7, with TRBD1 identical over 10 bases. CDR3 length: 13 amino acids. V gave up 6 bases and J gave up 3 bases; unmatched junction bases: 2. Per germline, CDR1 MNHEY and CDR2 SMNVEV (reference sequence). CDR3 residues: CASRWTGGYEQYF. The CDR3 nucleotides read TGTGCCAGCAGGTGGACAGGGGGCTACGAGCAGTACTTC.

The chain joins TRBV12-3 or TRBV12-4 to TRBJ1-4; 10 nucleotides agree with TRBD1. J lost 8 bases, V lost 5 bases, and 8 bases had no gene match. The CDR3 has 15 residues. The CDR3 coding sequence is TGTGCCAGCAGTACAGGGACAGGGGTGGCCGAAAAACTGTTTTTT. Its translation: CASSTGTGVAEKLFF.

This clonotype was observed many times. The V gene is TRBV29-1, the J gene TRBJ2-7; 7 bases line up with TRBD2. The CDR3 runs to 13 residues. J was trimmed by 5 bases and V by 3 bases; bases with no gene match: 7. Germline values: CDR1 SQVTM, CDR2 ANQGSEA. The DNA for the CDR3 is TGCAGCGTTGAGGGGGGGACCCCCCACGAGCAGTACTTC. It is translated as CSVEGGTPHEQYF.

The CDR3 DNA reads as TGCAGTGCTAGTTCGGCCCTAGGGGGCGGGTCCTACGAGCAGTACTTC. Amino acids: CSASSALGGGSYEQYF. The chain is built from TRBV20-1 and TRBJ2-7, with TRBD1 identical over 7 bases. Germline loops: CDR1 DFQATT, CDR2 SNEGSKA (reference sequence). Trimming cost V 3 bases and J 1 base; bases outside gene matches: 12. The CDR3 has 16 amino acids.

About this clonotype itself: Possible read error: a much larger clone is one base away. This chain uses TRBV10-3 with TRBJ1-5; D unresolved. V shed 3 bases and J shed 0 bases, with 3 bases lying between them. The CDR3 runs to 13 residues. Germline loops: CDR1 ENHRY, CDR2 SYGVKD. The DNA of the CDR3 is TGTGCCATCAGTGAACTTAGCAATCAGCCCCAGCATTTT. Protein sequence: CAISELSNQPQHF.

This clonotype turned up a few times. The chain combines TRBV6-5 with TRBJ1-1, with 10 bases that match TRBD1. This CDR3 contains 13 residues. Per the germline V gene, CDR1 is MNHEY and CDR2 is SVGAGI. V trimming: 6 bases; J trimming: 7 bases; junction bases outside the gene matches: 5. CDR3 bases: TGTGCCAGCAGCCGTGACAGGGGGCATGAAGCTTTCTTT. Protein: CASSRDRGHEAFF.

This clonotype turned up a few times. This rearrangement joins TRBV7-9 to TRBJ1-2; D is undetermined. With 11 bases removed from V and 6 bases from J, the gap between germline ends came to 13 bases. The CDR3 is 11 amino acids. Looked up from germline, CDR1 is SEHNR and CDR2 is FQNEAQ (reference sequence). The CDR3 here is CAWSVKDGYTF. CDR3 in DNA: TGTGCCTGGAGTGTAAAGGATGGCTACACCTTC.

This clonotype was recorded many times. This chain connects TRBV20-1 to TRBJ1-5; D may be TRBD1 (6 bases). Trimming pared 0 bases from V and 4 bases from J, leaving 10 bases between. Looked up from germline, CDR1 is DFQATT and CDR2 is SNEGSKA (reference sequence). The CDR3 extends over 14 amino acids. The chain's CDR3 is CSARDSGANQPQHF. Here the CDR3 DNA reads TGCAGTGCTAGAGATTCGGGGGCAAATCAGCCCCAGCATTTT.

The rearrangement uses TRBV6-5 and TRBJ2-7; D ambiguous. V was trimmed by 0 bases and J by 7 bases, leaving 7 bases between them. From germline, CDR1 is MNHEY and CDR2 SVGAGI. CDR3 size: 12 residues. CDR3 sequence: CASSYSVPEQYF. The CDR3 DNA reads TGTGCCAGCAGTTACTCGGTCCCGGAGCAGTACTTC.

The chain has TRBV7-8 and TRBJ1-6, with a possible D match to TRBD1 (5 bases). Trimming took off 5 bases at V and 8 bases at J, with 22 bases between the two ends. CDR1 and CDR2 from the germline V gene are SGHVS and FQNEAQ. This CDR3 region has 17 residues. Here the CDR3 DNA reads TGTGCCAGCAGCAGGGACCGCACCCTTGCCGGGGATTCACCCCTCCACTTT. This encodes CASSRDRTLAGDSPLHF.

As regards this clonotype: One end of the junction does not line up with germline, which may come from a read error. In DNA form, the CDR3 reads TGCGCCAGCAGCCAAGAAACGGCCCTGGAAAGCGGCGGTAGGGAGACCCAGTACTTC. Its translation is CASSQETALESGGRETQYF. J is TRBJ2-5 and V is TRBV7-2; tentatively, D is TRBD2 (5 bases). In germline, CDR1 is SGHTA, CDR2 FQGNSA. The CDR3 is 19 residues long.

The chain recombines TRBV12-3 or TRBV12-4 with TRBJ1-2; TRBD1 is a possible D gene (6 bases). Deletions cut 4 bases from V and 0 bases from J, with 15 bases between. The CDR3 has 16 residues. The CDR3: CASSYGSGAANYGYTF. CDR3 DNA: TGTGCCAGCAGTTACGGTTCAGGGGCGGCTAACTATGGCTACACCTTC.

The CDR3 nucleotides are TGTGCCAGCAGCGTAGGGCCAGCGGGAGGAGGGTACGAGCAGTACTTC. This translates into CASSVGPAGGGYEQYF. The chain recombines TRBV9 with TRBJ2-7; 9 positions match TRBD2. Germline loops: CDR1 SGDLS, CDR2 YYNGEE. After removal of 0 bases from V and 4 bases from J, the junction contained 8 bases not matched to a gene. The CDR3 has 16 residues.

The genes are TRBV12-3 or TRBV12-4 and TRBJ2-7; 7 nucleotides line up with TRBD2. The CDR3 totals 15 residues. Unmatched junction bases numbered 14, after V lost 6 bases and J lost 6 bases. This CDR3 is CASSSASGRVPEQYF. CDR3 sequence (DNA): TGTGCCAGCAGCTCCGCTAGCGGCCGGGTCCCCGAGCAGTACTTC.